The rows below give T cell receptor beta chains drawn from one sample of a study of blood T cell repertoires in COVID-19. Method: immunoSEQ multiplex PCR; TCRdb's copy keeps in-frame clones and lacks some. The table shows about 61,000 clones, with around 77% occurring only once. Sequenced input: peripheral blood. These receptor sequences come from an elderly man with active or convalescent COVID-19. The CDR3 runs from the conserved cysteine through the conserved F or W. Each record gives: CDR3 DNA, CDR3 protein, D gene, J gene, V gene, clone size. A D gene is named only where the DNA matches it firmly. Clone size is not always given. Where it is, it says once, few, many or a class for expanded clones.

CDR3nt: TGCGCCAGCAGTGAACGGACAGGCGCTTCCCCTAAACAGTTCTTC; CDR3aa: CASSERTGASPKQFF; d_gene: TRBD1; j_gene: TRBJ2-1; v_gene: TRBV10-1; abundance: NA
CDR3nt: TGCAGTGCTAGTAAGTCAGGGGTAGTCTACAATGAGCAGTTCTTC; CDR3aa: CSASKSGVVYNEQFF; d_gene: NA; j_gene: TRBJ2-1; v_gene: TRBV20-1; abundance: NA
CDR3nt: TGTGCCAGCAGTTCCGCCTACGAGCAGTACTTC; CDR3aa: CASSSAYEQYF; d_gene: NA; j_gene: TRBJ2-7; v_gene: TRBV28; abundance: few
CDR3nt: TGTGCCAGCAGCTTGGTCGCGGGGTACACAGATACGCAGTATTTT; CDR3aa: CASSLVAGYTDTQYF; d_gene: NA; j_gene: TRBJ2-3; v_gene: TRBV5-5; abundance: NA
CDR3nt: TGTGCCAGTAGTATGGGGGCTCAGGATACGCAGTATTTT; CDR3aa: CASSMGAQDTQYF; d_gene: NA; j_gene: TRBJ2-3; v_gene: TRBV19; abundance: NA
CDR3nt: TGTGCCAGCAGACCAACAGGACTGAACACTGAAGCTTTCTTT; CDR3aa: CASRPTGLNTEAFF; d_gene: NA; j_gene: TRBJ1-1; v_gene: TRBV28; abundance: NA
CDR3nt: TGCGCCAGCAGCCAAGATTTGGGCTTAACGGGAGGAAAAAATGAGCAGTTCTTC; CDR3aa: CASSQDLGLTGGKNEQFF; d_gene: TRBD2; j_gene: TRBJ2-1; v_gene: TRBV4-3; abundance: NA
CDR3nt: TGTGCCAGCAGCCAAGCCCTAGCGGAAGTCTACGAGCAGTACTTC; CDR3aa: CASSQALAEVYEQYF; d_gene: TRBD2; j_gene: TRBJ2-7; v_gene: TRBV4-2; abundance: NA
CDR3nt: TGCAGCGTTTACCTCGACTCCCACGAGCAGTACTTC; CDR3aa: CSVYLDSHEQYF; d_gene: NA; j_gene: TRBJ2-7; v_gene: TRBV29-1; abundance: NA
CDR3nt: TGTGCCAGCAGGACGGGGTTCAGCAATCAGCCCCAGCATTTT; CDR3aa: CASRTGFSNQPQHF; d_gene: NA; j_gene: TRBJ1-5; v_gene: TRBV28; abundance: NA
CDR3nt: TGTGCCAGTACATCCCCGGGACAGGGAGTCTTTTGGAATCAGCCCCAGCATTTT; CDR3aa: CASTSPGQGVFWNQPQHF; d_gene: TRBD1; j_gene: TRBJ1-5; v_gene: TRBV19; abundance: NA
CDR3nt: TGTGCCAGCAGCTTGAGGTCGGCGGCCACCGGGGAGCTGTTTTTT; CDR3aa: CASSLRSAATGELFF; d_gene: NA; j_gene: TRBJ2-2; v_gene: TRBV5-5; abundance: few
CDR3nt: TGTGCCAGTAGTAGTCTCAGCGGTGGAAACACCATATATTTT; CDR3aa: CASSSLSGGNTIYF; d_gene: NA; j_gene: TRBJ1-3; v_gene: TRBV19; abundance: NA
CDR3nt: TGTGCCACCCATGGTGGTGCAGGAGGATATGGCTACACCTTC; CDR3aa: CATHGGAGGYGYTF; d_gene: NA; j_gene: TRBJ1-2; v_gene: TRBV24-1; abundance: NA
CDR3nt: TGTGCCATCAGTGACACAGGGGAGACCCAGTACTTC; CDR3aa: CAISDTGETQYF; d_gene: NA; j_gene: TRBJ2-5; v_gene: TRBV10-3; abundance: NA
CDR3nt: TGTGCCAGTAGTATAGATAGTAGGGGCGGCCCTCACTATGGCTACACCTTC; CDR3aa: CASSIDSRGGPHYGYTF; d_gene: NA; j_gene: TRBJ1-2; v_gene: TRBV19; abundance: NA
CDR3nt: TGTGCCACCACCTCTGACAGGGGCACCCTCGAGCAGTACTTC; CDR3aa: CATTSDRGTLEQYF; d_gene: TRBD1; j_gene: TRBJ2-7; v_gene: TRBV19; abundance: NA
CDR3nt: TGTGCCAGTAGTATAGAATGGGGACTAGCCAACGGGGAGCTGTTTTTT; CDR3aa: CASSIEWGLANGELFF; d_gene: TRBD2; j_gene: TRBJ2-2; v_gene: TRBV19; abundance: NA
CDR3nt: TGTGCCAGCCCGCATCGACAGGAGTCCTACGAGCAGTACTTC; CDR3aa: CASPHRQESYEQYF; d_gene: NA; j_gene: TRBJ2-7; v_gene: TRBV21-1; abundance: NA
CDR3nt: TGTGCCAGCAGTTACTCGAGTCGCGAGCAGTACTTC; CDR3aa: CASSYSSREQYF; d_gene: NA; j_gene: TRBJ2-7; v_gene: TRBV6-6; abundance: NA
CDR3nt: TGTGCCAGCAGCCAATGGGTGGGAGACACAGATACGCAGTATTTT; CDR3aa: CASSQWVGDTDTQYF; d_gene: NA; j_gene: TRBJ2-3; v_gene: TRBV3-1/TRBV3-2; abundance: NA
CDR3nt: TGTGCCAGCAGCCTCGAGGGGGTGGATACGCAGTATTTT; CDR3aa: CASSLEGVDTQYF; d_gene: NA; j_gene: TRBJ2-3; v_gene: TRBV9; abundance: NA
CDR3nt: TGTGCCAGCAGCTTAGATGGGGGGAAAGGGACTGAAGCTTTCTTT; CDR3aa: CASSLDGGKGTEAFF; d_gene: NA; j_gene: TRBJ1-1; v_gene: TRBV11-2; abundance: NA
CDR3nt: TGTGCCAGCTCACCGAGCACAGGGGGGAAGGATGGCTACACCTTC; CDR3aa: CASSPSTGGKDGYTF; d_gene: TRBD1; j_gene: TRBJ1-2; v_gene: TRBV18; abundance: NA
CDR3nt: TGTGCCAGTAGCCCGGACAGGGGGAATTCACCCCTCCACTTT; CDR3aa: CASSPDRGNSPLHF; d_gene: TRBD1; j_gene: TRBJ1-6; v_gene: TRBV19; abundance: NA
CDR3nt: TGCAGCGTTGCCCCTAGCACAGATACGCAGTATTTT; CDR3aa: CSVAPSTDTQYF; d_gene: NA; j_gene: TRBJ2-3; v_gene: TRBV29-1; abundance: NA
CDR3nt: TGCGCCAGCAGTGAGTCGCGGACAGGGGGTATCTATGAGCAGTTCTTC; CDR3aa: CASSESRTGGIYEQFF; d_gene: TRBD1; j_gene: TRBJ2-1; v_gene: TRBV10-1; abundance: few